One and the same sample provided the 22 T cell receptor beta chains below, sequenced in a study of CD8 T cells in Susac syndrome. RNA, at about 0.45 to 1 ug, was reverse transcribed with random hexamers. TCRdb re-called the immunoSEQ multiplex PCR reads through MiXCR, storing one row per CDR3 protein. The table has 74,000 or so distinct CDR3 sequences, 93% seen once. The sample consisted of CD4+ T cells from PBMCs. Every receptor here comes from a human donor with Susac syndrome.

The gene calls are TRBV12-3 or TRBV12-4 and TRBJ2-1, with 7 bases aligning to TRBD1. The CDR3 spans 15 residues. With V trimmed by 6 bases and J by 6 bases, 11 bases remained unmatched. CDR3 coding DNA: TGTGCCAGCAGCTCCCGAGACAGGGCTCCCAATGAGCAGTTCTTC. This translates into CASSSRDRAPNEQFF.

This clonotype has a single count. The chain has TRBV15 and TRBJ1-5; 10 nucleotides line up with TRBD1. The CDR3 extends over 17 amino acids. CDR1 is LNHNV and CDR2 is YYDKDF in the germline V gene (reference sequence). With 1 base clipped from V and 4 bases from J, the junction kept 7 bases outside the gene matches. CDR3 in DNA: TGTGCCACCAGCAGAGGCGGGACAGGGGTTGGGAATCAGCCCCAGCATTTT. Its translation is CATSRGGTGVGNQPQHF. Variable domain in full (rest from reference TRBV15 and TRBJ1-5): DAMVIQNPRYQVTQFGKPVTLSCSQTLNHNVMYWYQQKSSQAPKLLFHYYDKDFNNEADTPDNFQSRRPNTSFCFLDIRSPGLGDTAMYLCATSRGGTGVGNQPQHFGDGTRLSIL.

This chain joins TRBV30 and TRBJ2-5; D uncertain. Germline V gene lookup returns CDR1 GTSNPN and CDR2 SVGIG (reference sequence). The CDR3 loop spans 12 amino acids. V was clipped by 0 bases and J by 8 bases, with 10 bases between them. CDR3 bases: TGTGCCTGGAGTGTACCAGGAATCACCCAGTACTTC. As protein: CAWSVPGITQYF.

Written as DNA, the CDR3 is TGTGCCTGGAGGGTCACCGGGGAGCTGTTTTTT. It encodes CAWRVTGELFF. The rearrangement links TRBV30 to TRBJ2-2; D call uncertain. Germline CDR1 is GTSNPN and CDR2 is SVGIG (reference sequence). The CDR3 runs to 11 residues. V dropped 3 bases and J dropped 4 bases, with 3 bases sitting between them.

The chain combines TRBV18 with TRBJ2-7, with D unresolved. This CDR3 is 14 amino acids long. Germline V gene data show CDR1 as KGHSH and CDR2 as LQKENI. V lost 5 bases, J lost 0 bases, and 11 bases lay in between. The CDR3 DNA follows: TGTGCCAGCTCAATCGGACGGAACTCCTACGAGCAGTACTTC. This codes for CASSIGRNSYEQYF.

The genes are TRBV19 and TRBJ2-3; 7 positions match TRBD1. V shed 3 bases, J shed 2 bases, and the junction held 5 bases outside the gene matches. This CDR3 region has 15 residues. CDR1 and CDR2 from the germline V gene are LNHDA and SQIVND (reference sequence). The CDR3 nucleotides are TGTGCCAGTAGTATCCGGGACAGATACACAGATACGCAGTATTTT. This sequence encodes CASSIRDRYTDTQYF. The entire variable domain, with the rest obtained from reference TRBV19 and TRBJ2-3, is as follows: DGGITQSPKYLFRKEGQNVTLSCEQNLNHDAMYWYRQDPGQGLRLIYYSQIVNDFQKGDIAEGYSVSREKKESFPLTVTSAQKNPTAFYLCASSIRDRYTDTQYFGPGTRLTVL.

CDR3 sequence: CASSYKRYNEQFF. The CDR3 DNA follows: TGTGCCAGCAGTTATAAGCGCTACAATGAGCAGTTCTTC. The V and J genes are TRBV6-5 and TRBJ2-1; no definite D call. CDR1 and CDR2 from the germline V gene are MNHEY and SVGAGI. V was clipped by 3 bases and J by 3 bases, with 6 bases between them. The CDR3 runs to 13 residues.

The chain has TRBV3-1 and TRBJ2-7, with D maybe TRBD1 (6 bases). V was trimmed by 4 bases and J by 6 bases, leaving 13 bases between them. The CDR3 is 13 residues long. Germline V CDR1 and CDR2: LGHDT, YNNKEL (reference sequence). The CDR3 spells CASSLRGVGEQYF. CDR3 nucleotides: TGTGCCAGCAGCCTCAGGGGCGTCGGCGAGCAGTACTTC.

The chain has TRBV19 and TRBJ2-7, with 8 bases that match TRBD1. The V segment lost 1 base and the J segment 4 bases; nucleotides outside the gene matches: 3. The CDR3 has 14 residues. Germline V gene sequence: CDR1 LNHDA, CDR2 SQIVND (reference sequence). CDR3 DNA: TGTGCCAGTAGTATAGGGACAGGGCGATACGAGCAGTACTTC. Amino acid sequence: CASSIGTGRYEQYF.

The V gene is TRBV4-2, the J gene TRBJ2-2, with D tentatively TRBD2 (6 bases). Trimming shortened V by 7 bases and J by 5 bases, and 23 bases separated the two germline ends. Per germline, CDR1 LGHNA and CDR2 YNFKEQ. CDR3 length: 17 amino acids. CDR3: CASNPGFGGPGTGELFF. The CDR3 DNA sequence: TGTGCCAGCAACCCCGGGTTTGGAGGGCCGGGGACCGGGGAGCTGTTTTTT.

V and J are TRBV27 and TRBJ2-7; 7 positions match TRBD1. This CDR3 comprises 12 residues. V was clipped by 8 bases and J by 3 bases; unmatched bases: 4. Germline V gene data show CDR1 as MNHEY and CDR2 as SMNVEV (reference sequence). The CDR3: CASQTGSYEQYF. DNA for the CDR3: TGTGCCAGCCAGACAGGGAGCTACGAGCAGTACTTC.

Only a few counts were recorded for this clonotype. The rearrangement joins TRBV2 to TRBJ2-7; 7 nucleotides agree with TRBD1. The CDR3 extends over 15 amino acids. Germline V CDR1 and CDR2: SNHLY, FYNNEI. Losses at the gene ends were 5 bases for V and 5 bases for J; bases not matched to a gene: 12. The CDR3: CASSWTGRGGDEQYF. Written as DNA, the CDR3 is TGTGCCAGCAGTTGGACAGGCCGTGGTGGTGACGAGCAGTACTTC.

The chain recombines TRBV7-4 with TRBJ2-7; no definite D call. Looked up from germline, CDR1 is SGHVT and CDR2 is SQSDAQ. Trimming removed 6 bases at V and 0 bases at J, with 12 bases between. The CDR3 loop spans 14 amino acids. Here the CDR3 reads CASRQTESSYEQYF. For the CDR3, the DNA is TGTGCCAGCAGACAAACAGAGAGCTCCTACGAGCAGTACTTC.

The V gene is TRBV18, the J gene TRBJ2-7; D is undetermined. Germline V gene data show CDR1 as KGHSH and CDR2 as LQKENI. The CDR3 contains 16 residues. Trimming removed 2 bases from V and 2 bases from J, with 16 bases in between. The CDR3 region is CASSPFLGGEAYEQYF. For the CDR3, the DNA is TGTGCCAGCTCACCATTTCTCGGCGGAGAAGCCTACGAGCAGTACTTC.

The rearrangement uses TRBV18 and TRBJ2-3, with D unresolved. Germline CDR1 KGHSH, CDR2 LQKENI. This CDR3 region has 14 residues. Trimming shortened V by 4 bases and J by 2 bases, and 10 bases separated the two germline ends. The CDR3 DNA reads as TGTGCCAGCTCACAATTTCCGCTCACAGATACGCAGTATTTT. Translated, it gives CASSQFPLTDTQYF.

The chain carries TRBV20-1 and TRBJ1-1, with a weak D call TRBD1 (5 bases). Germline V gene sequence: CDR1 DFQATT, CDR2 SNEGSKA (reference sequence). The V and J ends lost 1 base and 0 bases respectively, with 12 bases between them. This CDR3 contains 15 residues. CDR3: CSARALGLMNTEAFF. The CDR3 coding sequence is TGCAGTGCTAGAGCGTTGGGGCTGATGAACACTGAAGCTTTCTTT.

The chain combines TRBV5-1 with TRBJ2-1; no reliable D call. The germline V gene has CDR1 SGHRS and CDR2 YFSETQ. Between the trimmed V and J ends, which lost 0 bases and 0 bases, there was a span of 4 bases. The CDR3 runs to 14 residues. The CDR3 DNA is TGCGCCAGCAGCTTGGGTGGCTCCTACAATGAGCAGTTCTTC. Protein sequence: CASSLGGSYNEQFF.

This chain connects TRBV20-1 to TRBJ2-1; 11 nucleotides align to TRBD2. Germline V CDR1 and CDR2: DFQATT, SNEGSKA (reference sequence). This CDR3 comprises 15 residues. The trim removed 5 bases at V and 7 bases at J, leaving 10 bases unmatched. This CDR3 is CSALSSGGPGNEQFF. CDR3 sequence (DNA): TGCAGTGCTCTGTCTAGCGGGGGGCCAGGGAATGAGCAGTTCTTC.

As for this clonotype: The junction differs from germline at one of its ends, possibly a read error. The J gene is TRBJ2-5, the V gene TRBV3-1; 9 bases are shared with TRBD2. The length of the CDR3 is 18 residues. Per germline, CDR1 LGHDT and CDR2 YNNKEL (reference sequence). The CDR3: CASSQAKLAGPFQETQHF. In DNA form, the CDR3 reads TGTGCCAGCAGCCAAGCGAAACTAGCGGGTCCCTTCCAAGAGACCCAGCACTTC.

The chain joins TRBV29-1 to TRBJ1-5; D is unclear. V gave up 6 bases and J gave up 0 bases, with 12 bases separating them. CDR3 length: 14 residues. Germline V CDR1 and CDR2: SQVTM, ANQGSEA. CDR3 amino acids: CSVLGRSSNQPQHF. Here the CDR3 DNA reads TGCAGCGTCCTCGGGCGGAGTAGCAATCAGCCCCAGCATTTT.

This chain joins TRBV29-1 and TRBJ2-3, with 8 positions matching TRBD2. The CDR3 runs to 13 residues. The V and J ends lost 7 bases and 0 bases, in that order; junction bases with no gene match: 3. The V gene's germline CDR1 is SQVTM and CDR2 ANQGSEA. This chain's CDR3 is CSGQRGSTDTQYF. CDR3 nucleotide sequence: TGCAGCGGCCAGCGGGGGAGCACAGATACGCAGTATTTT.

The chain joins TRBV25-1 to TRBJ1-3, with a weak D call TRBD1 (6 bases). Germline-derived CDR1 and CDR2 are MGHDK and SYGVNS. The CDR3 totals 15 residues. Between the trimmed V and J ends, which lost 8 bases and 2 bases, there was a span of 16 bases. The CDR3 sequence: CASAATRQAGNTIYF. CDR3 nucleotide sequence: TGTGCCAGCGCCGCTACCCGACAGGCTGGAAACACCATATATTTT.